One sample yielded the 20 T cell receptor beta chains listed below, sequenced in a study of response to subunit inactivated influenza vaccine. TCRdb processed the RT-PCR reads anew with MiXCR; each CDR3 protein has one entry. The table shows 530,000 or so distinct CDR3 sequences, with roughly 27% occurring only once. The sequences come from CD4+ T cells sorted from PBMCs, collected less than 6 days after vaccination. The receptors here all came from a man aged 45-65 years who received an inactivated influenza vaccine.

The V gene is TRBV6-5, the J gene TRBJ1-1; D perhaps matches TRBD1 (5 bases). The CDR3 covers 16 residues. V was shortened by 0 bases and J by 0 bases, with 11 bases between the two germline ends. Germline CDR1 MNHEY, CDR2 SVGAGI. Here the CDR3 reads CASSYSGPGMNTEAFF. The DNA for the CDR3 is TGTGCCAGCAGTTACTCTGGGCCAGGGATGAACACTGAAGCTTTCTTT.

The chain links TRBV7-9 to TRBJ2-1; TRBD2 aligns across 7 bases. This CDR3 region has 16 residues. J gave up 1 base and V 1 base, and 4 bases lay outside the gene matches. Germline V gene sequence: CDR1 SEHNR, CDR2 FQNEAQ (reference sequence). The CDR3 sequence: CASSLEGTISYNEQFF. CDR3 bases: TGTGCCAGCAGCTTAGAGGGGACTATATCCTACAATGAGCAGTTCTTC.

This clonotype was counted only a few times. CDR3 protein: CASSLSAGETQYF. The CDR3 region has the DNA TGTGCCAGCAGCTTATCAGCCGGGGAAACGCAGTATTTT. The gene calls are TRBV7-3 and TRBJ2-3; a possible D gene is TRBD2 (5 bases). Trimming pared 2 bases from V and 9 bases from J, leaving 12 bases between. CDR3 length equals 13 residues. Per the germline V gene, CDR1 is SGHTA and CDR2 is FQGTGA.

V and J are TRBV28 and TRBJ2-5; D possibly corresponds to TRBD1 (6 bases). Trimming shortened V by 6 bases and J by 4 bases, and 15 bases separated the two germline ends. The CDR3 covers 14 residues. Germline V gene sequence: CDR1 MDHEN, CDR2 SYDVKM. The CDR3 DNA reads as TGTGCCAGCAGCTCAGGGACATTGGGAGAGACCCAGTACTTC. It specifies CASSSGTLGETQYF.

The count of this clonotype is one. The CDR3 reads CASSLRGDSGTGDFF. The CDR3 region has the DNA TGTGCCAGCAGCTTGAGGGGAGATTCGGGGACAGGAGATTTCTTT. The rearrangement links TRBV5-6 to TRBJ1-1; 8 bases are a match to TRBD1. V dropped 1 base and J dropped 13; count of bases not matched to a gene: 15. The CDR3 length is 15 residues. Germline V gene data show CDR1 as SGHDT and CDR2 as YYEEEE.

This rearrangement joins TRBV7-2 to TRBJ2-7; TRBD1 might be the D (5 bases). The CDR3 has 15 amino acids. V was trimmed by 3 bases and J by 3 bases, leaving 15 bases between them. Per the germline V gene, CDR1 is SGHTA and CDR2 is FQGNSA. The CDR3 region has the DNA TGTGCCAGCAGCTTTGGCACAGGTGATATCTACGAGCAGTACTTC. Its protein is CASSFGTGDIYEQYF. Based on the CDR3 plus reference TRBV7-2 and TRBJ2-7, the full variable domain is GAGVSQSPSNKVTEKGKDVELRCDPISGHTALYWYRQSLGQGLEFLIYFQGNSAPDKSGLPSDRFSAERTGGSVSTLTIQRTQQEDSAVYLCASSFGTGDIYEQYFGPGTRLTVT.

This clonotype was detected many times. The rearrangement joins TRBV15 to TRBJ1-2, with 7 bases that match TRBD1. Trimming took 8 bases from V and 2 from J; bases not matched to a gene: 11. This CDR3 is 15 amino acids long. Germline CDR1 LNHNV, CDR2 YYDKDF (reference sequence). The DNA of the CDR3 is TGTGCCACCTCTACCCCGGGACAGCCGAACTATGGCTACACCTTC. Translated, it gives CATSTPGQPNYGYTF. Using reference TRBV15 and TRBJ1-2 for the parts outside the CDR3, the full variable domain is DAMVIQNPRYQVTQFGKPVTLSCSQTLNHNVMYWYQQKSSQAPKLLFHYYDKDFNNEADTPDNFQSRRPNTSFCFLDIRSPGLGDTAMYLCATSTPGQPNYGYTFGSGTRLTVV.

This clonotype was counted between two and nine times. This sequence joins TRBV24-1 and TRBJ2-7, with 9 bases identical to TRBD1. The CDR3 sequence is 15 residues long. From germline, CDR1 is KGHDR and CDR2 SFDVKD. V lost 3 bases, J lost 1 base, and 3 bases stayed unmatched. CDR3: CATSDPGQGSYEQYF. CDR3 coding DNA: TGTGCCACCAGTGATCCGGGACAGGGTTCCTACGAGCAGTACTTC.

This clonotype was detected only a few times. This rearrangement joins TRBV6-1 to TRBJ2-2, with D unresolved. The CDR3 sequence is 15 residues long. Trimming took off 4 bases at V and 2 bases at J, with 11 bases between the two ends. Germline V gene data show CDR1 as MNHNS and CDR2 as SASEGT. The CDR3 loop reads CASSVPRRNTGELFF. The CDR3 DNA follows: TGTGCCAGCAGTGTACCTAGAAGAAACACCGGGGAGCTGTTTTTT.

The chain is built from TRBV29-1 and TRBJ2-1; no clear D. Trimming pared 7 bases from V and 0 bases from J, leaving 10 bases between. The CDR3 runs to 13 residues. Germline CDR1 is SQVTM and CDR2 is ANQGSEA. Here the CDR3 DNA reads TGCAGCGGTGCGTCTCTCTCCTACAATGAGCAGTTCTTC. The encoded protein is CSGASLSYNEQFF.

The chain employs TRBV5-1 and TRBJ1-4; weak D call: TRBD1 (5 bases). Germline lookup yields CDR1 SGHRS and CDR2 YFSETQ. Trimming took 0 bases from V and 7 from J, leaving 10 bases between them. This CDR3 has 14 residues. CDR3 coding DNA: TGCGCCAGCAGCTTGGACGGGGCCGGTGAAAAACTGTTTTTT. Protein product: CASSLDGAGEKLFF.

This clonotype was detected a few times. The CDR3 loop is CASSLQLTGFGGEYF. CDR3 DNA sequence: TGTGCCAGCAGCCTTCAACTGACAGGGTTCGGAGGGGAGTACTTC. This chain connects TRBV5-5 to TRBJ2-5; a possible D gene is TRBD1 (7 bases). The germline V gene has CDR1 SGHKS and CDR2 YYEKEE (reference sequence). This CDR3 spans 15 amino acids. Trimming pared 4 bases from V and 12 bases from J, leaving 25 bases between.

This clonotype was counted ten times or more. The chain links TRBV6-1 to TRBJ1-5, with 7 bases lining up with TRBD1. Germline-derived CDR1 and CDR2 are MNHNS and SASEGT. The CDR3 extends over 13 amino acids. V shed 6 bases, J shed 8 bases, and the junction held 7 bases outside the gene matches. CDR3 region: CASSWDREEPQHF. Here the CDR3 DNA reads TGTGCCAGCAGCTGGGACAGAGAAGAGCCCCAGCATTTT.

This clonotype has more than one count but fewer than ten. The chain couples TRBV29-1 to TRBJ2-7, with 7 positions matching TRBD1. In germline, CDR1 is SQVTM, CDR2 ANQGSEA. The CDR3 length is 12 residues. J lost 3 bases, V lost 7 bases, and 6 bases had no gene match. CDR3 sequence reads: CSAIRDSYEQYF. The CDR3 DNA sequence: TGCAGCGCGATCCGGGACAGCTACGAGCAGTACTTC.

This chain joins TRBV5-1 and TRBJ2-7; a weak D match, TRBD1 (5 bases). The CDR3 length is 15 residues. Germline V gene lookup returns CDR1 SGHRS and CDR2 YFSETQ. V was pared by 0 bases and J by 3 bases, with 13 bases between. CDR3 loop: CASSLGGSANYEQYF. The CDR3 DNA reads as TGCGCCAGCAGCTTGGGGGGCTCAGCAAACTACGAGCAGTACTTC.

The sample holds many counts of this clonotype. The chain has TRBV5-1 and TRBJ2-1, with TRBD2 matching over 8 bases. Germline V gene sequence: CDR1 SGHRS, CDR2 YFSETQ. V shed 0 bases, J shed 5 bases, and the junction held 1 base outside the gene matches. The length of the CDR3 is 14 residues. CDR3 DNA: TGCGCCAGCAGCTTGGTTAGCGGGAACAATGAGCAGTTCTTC. Its protein is CASSLVSGNNEQFF.

This chain uses TRBV7-2 with TRBJ2-1; the D is unclear. CDR1 and CDR2 (germline): SGHTA, FQGNSA. Trimming stripped 1 base from V and 4 bases from J, with 14 bases between. The length of the CDR3 is 16 residues. CDR3 region: CASSLVSGGAYNEQFF. CDR3 in DNA: TGTGCCAGCAGCTTAGTGTCGGGCGGAGCTTACAATGAGCAGTTCTTC.

The gene calls are TRBV11-2 and TRBJ2-7, with D uncertain. The V and J ends lost 2 bases and 2 bases respectively, with 10 bases between them. Germline assignment: CDR1 SGHAT and CDR2 FQNNGV. The CDR3 is 14 residues long. CDR3 nucleotide sequence: TGTGCCAGCAGCTTATTCGACCAAGCCTACGAGCAGTACTTC. Protein product: CASSLFDQAYEQYF.

This clonotype was seen a few times. The rearrangement links TRBV12-3 or TRBV12-4 to TRBJ2-5; weak D call: TRBD1 (5 bases). CDR3 length: 14 amino acids. V was pared by 6 bases and J by 5 bases, with 16 bases between. CDR3 in DNA: TGTGCCAGCAGCCTAAACAGGTTGGGGGAGACCCAGTACTTC. Protein: CASSLNRLGETQYF.

The chain is built from TRBV2 and TRBJ1-1, with 9 bases fitting TRBD1. Germline V gives CDR1 SNHLY, CDR2 FYNNEI. This CDR3 contains 14 residues. The V gene end was trimmed by 4 bases and the J gene end by 3 bases; junction bases not matched to a gene: 3. Here the CDR3 reads CASSVTGGYTEAFF. In DNA, the CDR3 is TGTGCCAGCAGTGTCACAGGGGGCTACACTGAAGCTTTCTTT.